A single sample gave rise to the 13 T cell receptor beta chains below, sequenced in a study of shared clonotypes between healthy human individuals. Only in-frame clones appear in the TCRdb table, and some are missing; sequencing was by immunoSEQ multiplex PCR. The repertoire holds some 1,900,000 clones, with about 95% as singletons. CD8 cells classed as naive were CD45RO-negative and positively selected for CCR7, excluding terminally differentiated effector memory CD45RA+ cells. Sequenced: naive CD8+ T cells sorted from blood. The receptors come from a man between 18 and 29 years old in good health.

V and J are TRBV29-1 and TRBJ2-1; D perhaps matches TRBD1 (5 bases). The germline V gene encodes CDR1 SQVTM and CDR2 ANQGSEA. V lost 4 bases and J 0 bases, leaving 10 bases between the germline ends. The CDR3 runs 14 residues. Here the CDR3 reads CSVVGQGSYNEQFF. CDR3 in DNA: TGCAGCGTTGTGGGGCAGGGCTCCTACAATGAGCAGTTCTTC.

The gene calls are TRBV4-1 and TRBJ2-3; D may be TRBD1 (6 bases). The CDR3 loop spans 16 amino acids. Germline lookup yields CDR1 MGHRA and CDR2 YSYEKL. Trimming removed 0 bases at V and 3 bases at J, with 13 bases between. CDR3 sequence (DNA): TGCGCCAGCAGCCAAGAGGGGGCAGGGCGGACAGATACGCAGTATTTT. Translation: CASSQEGAGRTDTQYF.

This clone has just one count. V and J are TRBV18 and TRBJ1-2; tentatively, D is TRBD1 (6 bases). Trimming pared 6 bases from V and 6 bases from J, leaving 17 bases between. This CDR3 has 14 amino acids. Germline-derived CDR1 and CDR2 are KGHSH and LQKENI. CDR3 protein: CASSPSGGGDGYTF. In DNA, the CDR3 is TGTGCCAGCTCCCCCTCGGGGGGGGGCGATGGCTACACCTTC.

V gene TRBV5-4 combines with J gene TRBJ2-1; 14 nucleotides align to TRBD2. The V gene end was trimmed by 2 bases and the J gene end by 7 bases; junction bases not matched to a gene: 5. The germline V gene has CDR1 SGHNT and CDR2 YYREEE (reference sequence). This CDR3 is 16 amino acids long. CDR3 DNA sequence: TGTGCCAGCAGCTTCGGGACTAGCGGGAGACGGAATGAGCAGTTCTTC. The encoded protein is CASSFGTSGRRNEQFF.

The rearrangement links TRBV4-1 to TRBJ1-1; D is possibly TRBD1 (6 bases). CDR1 and CDR2 from the germline V gene are MGHRA and YSYEKL. This CDR3 is built from 15 residues. V gave up 1 base and J gave up 2 bases, with 11 bases separating them. In DNA form, the CDR3 reads TGCGCCAGCAGCCAAGGGGCAGGGGAAAACACTGAAGCTTTCTTT. Protein sequence: CASSQGAGENTEAFF.

The chain employs TRBV7-2 and TRBJ2-1; TRBD2 matches at 11 bases. The CDR3 has 16 residues. Per germline, CDR1 SGHTA and CDR2 FQGNSA. With V trimmed by 3 bases and J by 7 bases, 8 bases remained unmatched. DNA for the CDR3: TGTGCCAGCAGCTTCGAACTAGCGGGAGTGGGGAATGAGCAGTTCTTC. Encoded protein: CASSFELAGVGNEQFF.

The chain couples TRBV7-9 to TRBJ2-5; TRBD1 might be the D (5 bases). V lost 1 base and J 4 bases, leaving 19 bases between the germline ends. There are 17 residues in the CDR3. Germline V gene lookup returns CDR1 SEHNR and CDR2 FQNEAQ (reference sequence). The CDR3 coding sequence is TGTGCCAGCAGCTTAGTAGGGGCAGGTCCTAGGGGAGAGACCCAGTACTTC. Protein: CASSLVGAGPRGETQYF.

The V and J genes are TRBV4-1 and TRBJ2-1, with D possibly being TRBD2 (6 bases). Germline assignment: CDR1 MGHRA and CDR2 YSYEKL. The ends were cut back, 6 bases at V and 4 bases at J, with 19 bases in the middle. The CDR3 runs to 16 residues. The CDR3, as DNA: TGCGCCAGCAGGTCCAGCGGGTCCGTCATTTACAATGAGCAGTTCTTC. This translates into CASRSSGSVIYNEQFF.

The CDR3 nucleotides are TGTGCCACCACACTAGCGGAGGGGTACGAGCAGTACTTC. Translating gives CATTLAEGYEQYF. The chain is built from TRBV6-5 and TRBJ2-7; 8 bases align to TRBD2. The CDR3 contains 13 residues. The V and J ends lost 10 bases and 4 bases, in that order; junction bases with no gene match: 9. Germline V gene sequence: CDR1 MNHEY, CDR2 SVGAGI.

The genes are TRBV5-4 and TRBJ2-3; TRBD2 matches 8 bases. Germline V lookup: CDR1 SGHNT, CDR2 YYREEE (reference sequence). The CDR3 spans 16 residues. After removal of 0 bases from V and 3 bases from J, the junction contained 6 bases not matched to a gene. The CDR3 DNA reads as TGTGCCAGCAGCTTGGCCGGGATAGCGGGAACAGATACGCAGTATTTT. Its translation is CASSLAGIAGTDTQYF.

The V call is TRBV5-5, the J call TRBJ2-5; D is possibly TRBD2 (5 bases). Germline V gene data show CDR1 as SGHKS and CDR2 as YYEKEE (reference sequence). CDR3 length: 14 amino acids. Trimming shortened V by 0 bases and J by 0 bases, and 6 bases separated the two germline ends. CDR3 sequence reads: CASSLAEDQETQYF. CDR3 DNA: TGTGCCAGCAGCTTGGCGGAGGACCAAGAGACCCAGTACTTC.

The gene calls are TRBV9 and TRBJ1-2; D unresolved. Germline V gives CDR1 SGDLS, CDR2 YYNGEE. The CDR3 has 13 amino acids. V was clipped by 0 bases and J by 10 bases, with 13 bases between them. The CDR3 DNA reads as TGTGCCAGCAGCGTAGCCCCATCTAAGTCCTACACCTTC. Its protein is CASSVAPSKSYTF. Combining the CDR3 with reference TRBV9 and TRBJ1-2 gives the whole variable domain DSGVTQTPKHLITATGQRVTLRCSPRSGDLSVYWYQQSLDQGLQFLIQYYNGEERAKGNILERFSAQQFPDLHSELNLSSLELGDSALYFCASSVAPSKSYTFGSGTRLTVV.

About this clone: The same CDR3 also results from other DNA sequences found in this sample. J is TRBJ2-3 and V is TRBV27; the D is unclear. V shed 3 bases and J shed 4 bases, with 5 bases lying between them. Germline lookup yields CDR1 MNHEY and CDR2 SMNVEV (reference sequence). The CDR3 runs 12 residues. DNA for the CDR3: TGTGCCAGCAGTTTCGGGCCAGATACGCAGTATTTT. Amino acids: CASSFGPDTQYF.